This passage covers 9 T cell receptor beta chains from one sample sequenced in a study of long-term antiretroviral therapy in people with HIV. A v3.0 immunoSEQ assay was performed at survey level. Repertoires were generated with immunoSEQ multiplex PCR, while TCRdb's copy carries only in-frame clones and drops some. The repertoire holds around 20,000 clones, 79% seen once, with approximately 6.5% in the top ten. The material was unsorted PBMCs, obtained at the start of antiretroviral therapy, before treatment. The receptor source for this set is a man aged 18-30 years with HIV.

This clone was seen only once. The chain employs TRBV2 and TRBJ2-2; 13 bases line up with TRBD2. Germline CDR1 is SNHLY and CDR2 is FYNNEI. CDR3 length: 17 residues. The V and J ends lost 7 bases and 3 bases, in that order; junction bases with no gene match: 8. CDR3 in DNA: TGTGCCAGCACGCGAACACTAGCGGGAGGGCACACCGGGGAGCTGTTTTTT. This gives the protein CASTRTLAGGHTGELFF.

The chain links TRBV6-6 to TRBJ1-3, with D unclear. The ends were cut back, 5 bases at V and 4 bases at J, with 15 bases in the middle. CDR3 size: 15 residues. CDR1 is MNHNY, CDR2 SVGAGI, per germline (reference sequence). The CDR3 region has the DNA TGTGCCAGCAGTCCGGACGGTCCGAGAGGAAACACCATATATTTT. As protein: CASSPDGPRGNTIYF.

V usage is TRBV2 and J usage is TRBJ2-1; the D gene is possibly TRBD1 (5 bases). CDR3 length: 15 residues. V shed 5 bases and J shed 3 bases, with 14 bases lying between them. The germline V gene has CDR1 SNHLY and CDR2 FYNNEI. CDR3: CASSPTQGYYNEQFF. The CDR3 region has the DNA TGTGCCAGCAGTCCGACCCAGGGTTACTACAATGAGCAGTTCTTC.

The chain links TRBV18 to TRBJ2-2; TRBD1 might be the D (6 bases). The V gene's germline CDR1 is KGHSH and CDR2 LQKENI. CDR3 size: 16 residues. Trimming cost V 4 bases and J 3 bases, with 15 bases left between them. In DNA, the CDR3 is TGTGCCAGCTCACTACTTACAGGGTCGGACACCGGGGAGCTGTTTTTT. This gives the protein CASSLLTGSDTGELFF. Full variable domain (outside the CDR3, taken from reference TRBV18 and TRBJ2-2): NAGVMQNPRHLVRRRGQEARLRCSPMKGHSHVYWYRQLPEEGLKFMVYLQKENIIDESGMPKERFSAEFPKEGPSILRIQQVVRGDSAAYFCASSLLTGSDTGELFFGEGSRLTVL.

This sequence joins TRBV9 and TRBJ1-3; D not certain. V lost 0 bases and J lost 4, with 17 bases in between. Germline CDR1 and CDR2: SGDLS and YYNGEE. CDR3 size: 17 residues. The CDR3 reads CASSVASSGVLGNTIYF. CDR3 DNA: TGTGCCAGCAGCGTAGCGAGTTCCGGGGTTTTAGGAAACACCATATATTTT. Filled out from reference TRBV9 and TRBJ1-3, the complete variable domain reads DSGVTQTPKHLITATGQRVTLRCSPRSGDLSVYWYQQSLDQGLQFLIQYYNGEERAKGNILERFSAQQFPDLHSELNLSSLELGDSALYFCASSVASSGVLGNTIYFGEGSWLTVV.

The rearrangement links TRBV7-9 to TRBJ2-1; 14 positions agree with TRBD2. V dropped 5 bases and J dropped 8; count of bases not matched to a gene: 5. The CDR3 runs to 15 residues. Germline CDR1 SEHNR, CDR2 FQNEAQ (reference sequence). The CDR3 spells CASSEGTSGSDEQFF. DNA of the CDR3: TGTGCCAGCAGCGAGGGGACTAGCGGGAGTGATGAGCAGTTCTTC. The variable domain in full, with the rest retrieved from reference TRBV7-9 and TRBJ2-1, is DTGVSQNPRHKITKRGQNVTFRCDPISEHNRLYWYRQTLGQGPEFLTYFQNEAQLEKSRLLSDRFSAERPKGSFSTLEIQRTEQGDSAMYLCASSEGTSGSDEQFFGPGTRLTVL.

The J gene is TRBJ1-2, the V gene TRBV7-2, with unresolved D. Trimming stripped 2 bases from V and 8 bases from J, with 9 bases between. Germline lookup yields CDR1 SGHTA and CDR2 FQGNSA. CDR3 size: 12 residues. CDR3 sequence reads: CASSLSEEGYTF. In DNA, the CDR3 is TGTGCCAGCAGCTTATCGGAGGAGGGCTACACCTTC.

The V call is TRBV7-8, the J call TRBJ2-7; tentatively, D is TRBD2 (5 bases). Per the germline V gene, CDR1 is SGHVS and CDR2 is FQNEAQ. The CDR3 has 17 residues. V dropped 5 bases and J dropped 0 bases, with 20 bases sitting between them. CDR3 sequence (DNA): TGTGCCAGCAGCCGACCCGGACTTATTTTAAGCTCCTACGAGCAGTACTTC. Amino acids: CASSRPGLILSSYEQYF. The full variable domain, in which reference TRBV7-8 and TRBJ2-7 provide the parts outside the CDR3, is GAGVSQSPRYKVAKRGQDVALRCDPISGHVSLFWYQQALGQGPEFLTYFQNEAQLDKSGLPSDRFFAERPEGSVSTLKIQRTQQEDSAVYLCASSRPGLILSSYEQYFGPGTRLTVT.

CDR3 loop: CASSFGSWVTEAFF. The CDR3 DNA sequence: TGTGCCAGCAGCTTTGGCTCCTGGGTCACTGAAGCTTTCTTT. The chain recombines TRBV5-6 with TRBJ1-1, with D hard to call. V dropped 2 bases and J dropped 4 bases, with 12 bases sitting between them. This CDR3 contains 14 residues. The germline V gene has CDR1 SGHDT and CDR2 YYEEEE.